This passage covers 20 T cell receptor beta chains from one sample sequenced in a study of T cell responses to AZD1222 COVID-19 vaccine. Libraries were prepared by immunoSEQ multiplex PCR; TCRdb keeps only in-frame clonotypes and omits some of them. The sample consists of 70,000 to 100,000 clones, 70% to 90% of them appearing once. Source: peripheral blood, taken 28 days after the second AZD1222 dose. These receptors all come from an adult who received the AZD1222 COVID-19 vaccine.

The chain recombines TRBV5-1 with TRBJ2-1; TRBD2 matches at 9 bases. Per the germline V gene, CDR1 is SGHRS and CDR2 is YFSETQ. This CDR3 has 21 residues. The ends lost 1 base at V and 1 base at J; junction bases unmatched: 18. CDR3: CASSLRAASGRTDTSYNEQFF. The CDR3 DNA is TGCGCCAGCAGCTTGCGGGCCGCCAGCGGGAGGACGGACACTTCCTACAATGAGCAGTTCTTC.

The V call is TRBV7-8, the J call TRBJ1-6; 8 positions agree with TRBD1. Germline trimming cut 2 bases from V and 8 bases from J; bases unmatched to any gene: 5. Germline V gives CDR1 SGHVS, CDR2 FQNEAQ. The CDR3 consists of 15 residues. This CDR3 reads CASSLRTGIDSPLHF. As DNA, the CDR3 is TGTGCCAGCAGCTTAAGGACAGGGATAGATTCACCCCTCCACTTT.

This sequence joins TRBV7-9 and TRBJ1-2; 8 bases match TRBD1. CDR1 is SEHNR, CDR2 FQNEAQ, per germline (reference sequence). V trimming: 3 bases; J trimming: 3 bases; junction bases outside the gene matches: 6. CDR3 length: 15 amino acids. CDR3 coding DNA: TGTGCCAGCAGCTTCGGACAGGGATCGGACTATGGCTACACCTTC. It translates to CASSFGQGSDYGYTF. Using reference TRBV7-9 and TRBJ1-2 for the parts outside the CDR3, the full variable domain is DTGVSQNPRHKITKRGQNVTFRCDPISEHNRLYWYRQTLGQGPEFLTYFQNEAQLEKSRLLSDRFSAERPKGSFSTLEIQRTEQGDSAMYLCASSFGQGSDYGYTFGSGTRLTVV.

This chain connects TRBV7-3 to TRBJ2-2, with D maybe TRBD1 (6 bases). Germline CDR1 SGHTA, CDR2 FQGTGA. The CDR3 extends over 14 amino acids. Trimming cost V 6 bases and J 1 base, with 9 bases left between them. CDR3 protein: CASRATGNTGELFF. The CDR3 DNA reads TGTGCCAGCAGGGCGACAGGGAACACCGGGGAGCTGTTTTTT.

The chain recombines TRBV5-1 with TRBJ2-2, with TRBD1 as a possible D gene (5 bases). Trimming left V 0 bases short and J 7 bases short, with 16 bases between. Germline-derived CDR1 and CDR2 are SGHRS and YFSETQ. CDR3 size: 16 residues. The CDR3 protein is CASSLGQGHPGGELFF. The CDR3 DNA sequence: TGCGCCAGCAGCTTGGGGCAGGGCCATCCCGGCGGGGAGCTGTTTTTT. Using reference TRBV5-1 and TRBJ2-2 for the parts outside the CDR3, the full variable domain is KAGVTQTPRYLIKTRGQQVTLSCSPISGHRSVSWYQQTPGQGLQFLFEYFSETQRNKGNFPGRFSGRQFSNSRSEMNVSTLELGDSALYLCASSLGQGHPGGELFFGEGSRLTVL.

This chain links TRBV7-2 with TRBJ2-7, with 8 bases that match TRBD1. Germline CDR1 SGHTA, CDR2 FQGNSA. V lost 4 bases and J lost 3; bases outside the gene matches: 8. This CDR3 has 15 residues. CDR3 coding DNA: TGTGCCAGCAGCTCAGGGACAGGCCCACACTACGAGCAGTACTTC. Translation: CASSSGTGPHYEQYF.

The chain uses TRBV28 and TRBJ2-3; 10 bases agree with TRBD2. CDR3 length equals 15 residues. Germline V gives CDR1 MDHEN, CDR2 SYDVKM. Losses at the gene ends were 7 bases for V and 0 bases for J; bases not matched to a gene: 4. The CDR3 loop is CASIPAGGSTDTQYF. The CDR3 nucleotides read TGTGCCAGCATCCCAGCGGGAGGGAGCACAGATACGCAGTATTTT.

V and J are TRBV3-1 (or the pseudogene TRBV3-2) and TRBJ2-1, with unresolved D. The CDR3 is 15 amino acids. In germline, CDR1 is LGHDT, CDR2 YNNKEL (reference sequence). Deletions cut 1 base from V and 3 bases from J, with 10 bases between. The CDR3 sequence is CASSQALSGYNEQFF. CDR3 DNA: TGTGCCAGCAGCCAAGCTCTCTCGGGCTACAATGAGCAGTTCTTC.

The rearrangement joins TRBV10-3 to TRBJ1-3; a possible D gene is TRBD1 (6 bases). The CDR3 is made up of 16 amino acids. CDR1 and CDR2 from the germline V gene are ENHRY and SYGVKD. V was clipped by 3 bases and J by 0 bases, with 12 bases between them. In nucleotides, the CDR3 is TGTGCCATCAGTGAAGGGGGTTTAAGCTCTGGAAACACCATATATTTT. Its protein product is CAISEGGLSSGNTIYF.

This sequence joins TRBV5-1 and TRBJ1-3, with unresolved D. The CDR3 runs to 15 residues. CDR1 is SGHRS, CDR2 YFSETQ, per germline. V was clipped by 0 bases and J by 0 bases, with 7 bases between them. CDR3 loop: CASSLASFSGNTIYF. CDR3 bases: TGCGCCAGCAGCTTGGCGTCGTTCTCTGGAAACACCATATATTTT.

This clone was found once. The J gene is TRBJ2-2, the V gene TRBV9; TRBD1 matches at 9 bases. Germline loops: CDR1 SGDLS, CDR2 YYNGEE. V was pared by 0 bases and J by 2 bases, with 5 bases of the junction left unmatched. This CDR3 region has 17 residues. Written as DNA, the CDR3 is TGTGCCAGCAGCGTAGCTTGGGGACAGGGAAACACCGGGGAGCTGTTTTTT. This codes for CASSVAWGQGNTGELFF. Combining the CDR3 with reference TRBV9 and TRBJ2-2 gives the whole variable domain DSGVTQTPKHLITATGQRVTLRCSPRSGDLSVYWYQQSLDQGLQFLIQYYNGEERAKGNILERFSAQQFPDLHSELNLSSLELGDSALYFCASSVAWGQGNTGELFFGEGSRLTVL.

This clone was found once. The V call is TRBV29-1, the J call TRBJ2-1, with 14 bases lining up with TRBD2. V lost 0 bases to trimming and J lost 7 bases; unmatched junction nucleotides: 2. This CDR3 is built from 15 residues. Germline CDR1 SQVTM, CDR2 ANQGSEA. As DNA, the CDR3 is TGCAGCGTTGAAGATGGGACTAGCGGGGGTAATGAGCAGTTCTTC. Protein product: CSVEDGTSGGNEQFF.

The chain carries TRBV5-1 and TRBJ1-2; 7 bases are shared with TRBD1. Germline V gene data show CDR1 as SGHRS and CDR2 as YFSETQ. The CDR3 extends over 14 amino acids. The junction had 3 bases not matched to a gene; V was cut back by 1 base and J by 3 bases. CDR3 protein: CASSLRGGDYGYTF. In DNA, the CDR3 is TGCGCCAGCAGCTTGAGAGGGGGCGACTATGGCTACACCTTC.

The rearrangement joins TRBV27 to TRBJ1-5, with D possibly matching TRBD1 (5 bases). Trimming stripped 4 bases from V and 4 bases from J, with 11 bases between. Germline V gene sequence: CDR1 MNHEY, CDR2 SMNVEV (reference sequence). CDR3 length equals 14 residues. The CDR3 spells CASSYGGANQPQHF. The CDR3 DNA reads TGTGCCAGCAGTTACGGAGGGGCAAATCAGCCCCAGCATTTT.

This chain joins TRBV29-1 and TRBJ1-1; D gene unclear. Germline loops: CDR1 SQVTM, CDR2 ANQGSEA. The V gene lost 5 bases and the J gene lost 3 bases, with 10 bases spanning the gap. The CDR3 contains 12 residues. DNA of the CDR3: TGCAGCGTTTATGGCGGCGACACTGAAGCTTTCTTT. This codes for CSVYGGDTEAFF.

This chain links TRBV9 with TRBJ2-1; perhaps TRBD2 as D (6 bases). Looked up from germline, CDR1 is SGDLS and CDR2 is YYNGEE. The ends were cut back, 4 bases at V and 3 bases at J, with 17 bases in the middle. The CDR3 extends over 16 amino acids. The CDR3 protein is CASSPTAGRFYNEQFF. The CDR3 bases are TGTGCCAGCAGCCCGACAGCGGGCCGTTTCTACAATGAGCAGTTCTTC.

This sequence joins TRBV19 and TRBJ2-7; D is perhaps TRBD2 (6 bases). Looked up from germline, CDR1 is LNHDA and CDR2 is SQIVND (reference sequence). V was clipped by 4 bases and J by 2 bases, with 12 bases between them. The CDR3 sequence is 14 residues long. CDR3 loop: CASSTSSVPYEQYF. For the CDR3, the DNA is TGTGCCAGTAGTACATCTAGCGTCCCCTACGAGCAGTACTTC.

This chain joins TRBV2 and TRBJ1-1; no firm D call. In germline, CDR1 is SNHLY, CDR2 FYNNEI. The V gene lost 6 bases and the J gene lost 2 bases, with 13 bases spanning the gap. The CDR3 contains 14 residues. CDR3: CASRFGRTNTEAFF. CDR3 bases: TGTGCCAGCAGGTTCGGCAGAACTAACACTGAAGCTTTCTTT. Drawing the rest from reference TRBV2 and TRBJ1-1, the complete variable domain is EPEVTQTPSHQVTQMGQEVILRCVPISNHLYFYWYRQILGQKVEFLVSFYNNEISEKSEIFDDQFSVERPDGSNFTLKIRSTKLEDSAMYFCASRFGRTNTEAFFGQGTRLTVV.

The chain has TRBV27 and TRBJ1-4, with 8 bases identical to TRBD1. The trim removed 6 bases at V and 0 bases at J, leaving 6 bases unmatched. This CDR3 contains 16 residues. The V gene's germline CDR1 is MNHEY and CDR2 SMNVEV (reference sequence). DNA for the CDR3: TGTGCCAGCAGGGGACAGGACATCGCAACTAATGAAAAACTGTTTTTT. Its translation is CASRGQDIATNEKLFF.

The V gene is TRBV7-8, the J gene TRBJ1-6, with D unclear. The length of the CDR3 is 14 residues. V was trimmed by 1 base and J by 4 bases, leaving 5 bases between them. Germline values: CDR1 SGHVS, CDR2 FQNEAQ. CDR3 nucleotide sequence: TGTGCCAGCAGCTTAGAATCTTATAATTCACCCCTCCACTTT. This codes for CASSLESYNSPLHF. Full variable domain (missing parts from reference TRBV7-8 and TRBJ1-6): GAGVSQSPRYKVAKRGQDVALRCDPISGHVSLFWYQQALGQGPEFLTYFQNEAQLDKSGLPSDRFFAERPEGSVSTLKIQRTQQEDSAVYLCASSLESYNSPLHFGNGTRLTVT.